The 10 T cell receptor beta chains below come from one sample, sequenced in a study of shared clonotypes between healthy human individuals. Libraries were prepared by immunoSEQ multiplex PCR; TCRdb keeps only in-frame clonotypes and omits some of them. The top ten hold approximately 12% of the sample, which has roughly 480,000 clones, less than 80% seen once. Sequencing used PBMCs. The receptor set was obtained from a woman between 40 and 50 years old in good health. Some clones in this sample may be carry-over from other donors' samples.

The chain employs TRBV5-1 and TRBJ2-5; 7 bases fit TRBD1. The germline gives CDR1 SGHRS, CDR2 YFSETQ. This CDR3 has 14 residues. With V trimmed by 4 bases and J by 2 bases, 5 bases remained unmatched. In DNA, the CDR3 is TGCGCCAGCAGCCCGGGGACAGTTCAAGAGACCCAGTACTTC. Protein: CASSPGTVQETQYF.

V and J are TRBV5-1 and TRBJ2-3; D is unresolved. The CDR3 spans 13 residues. Germline V gene lookup returns CDR1 SGHRS and CDR2 YFSETQ. The ends were cut back, 1 base at V and 0 bases at J, with 3 bases in the middle. The CDR3 sequence: CASSLTSTDTQYF. The CDR3 nucleotides read TGCGCCAGCAGCTTGACTAGCACAGATACGCAGTATTTT.

The chain combines TRBV30 with TRBJ2-3; 12 nucleotides agree with TRBD2. Looked up from germline, CDR1 is GTSNPN and CDR2 is SVGIG (reference sequence). V lost 8 bases to trimming and J lost 4 bases; unmatched junction nucleotides: 13. The CDR3 loop spans 16 amino acids. DNA of the CDR3: TGTGCCGCCCCGGGGGCTAGCGGGAGGGCCCCAGATACGCAGTATTTT. Its protein product is CAAPGASGRAPDTQYF.

The chain uses TRBV28 and TRBJ2-1, with 8 bases aligning to TRBD2. The CDR3 has 17 residues. V shed 5 bases, J shed 6 bases, and the junction held 15 bases outside the gene matches. Germline V CDR1 and CDR2: MDHEN, SYDVKM. The CDR3 is CASSNTSPGLVFNEQFF. For the CDR3, the DNA is TGTGCCAGCAGTAATACGTCACCGGGACTAGTCTTCAATGAGCAGTTCTTC.

A note on this clone: A much larger clonotype is one base distant, so this may be a read error. CDR3 sequence reads: CASSVERATGELFF. The CDR3 DNA sequence: TGTGCCAGCAGCGTAGAGAGGGCGACCGGGGAGCTGTTTTTT. The chain uses TRBV9 and TRBJ2-2; possible D gene TRBD2, 5 bases. Germline CDR1 is SGDLS and CDR2 is YYNGEE. The length of the CDR3 is 14 residues. V dropped 0 bases and J dropped 5 bases, with 8 bases sitting between them.

J is TRBJ2-7 and V is TRBV10-1, with 11 bases matching TRBD2. With V trimmed by 2 bases and J by 2 bases, 8 bases remained unmatched. The CDR3 length is 17 residues. CDR1 and CDR2 (germline): WNHNN, SYGVQD (reference sequence). The CDR3 nucleotides are TGCGCCAGCAGTGAGCCAGAATTAGCGGGAGGGACCTACGAGCAGTACTTC. It specifies CASSEPELAGGTYEQYF.

The chain is built from TRBV10-3 and TRBJ2-5; 8 bases line up with TRBD2. The J call is in doubt because the DNA end fits TRBJ2-7 better. The CDR3 has 15 residues. CDR1 and CDR2 from the germline V gene are ENHRY and SYGVKD. The CDR3 sequence: CAISPTGLEAYEQYF. As DNA, the CDR3 is TGTGCCATCAGTCCCACGGGACTAGAAGCCTACGAGCAGTACTTC.

The rearrangement links TRBV2 to TRBJ2-5, with 9 nucleotides matching TRBD1. CDR1 is SNHLY and CDR2 is FYNNEI in the germline V gene. CDR3 length equals 15 residues. V gave up 7 bases and J gave up 3 bases; unmatched junction bases: 9. For the CDR3, the DNA is TGTGCCAGCACCAACCAGGGACAGGGAGAAGAGACCCAGTACTTC. Encoded protein: CASTNQGQGEETQYF.

The chain employs TRBV6-1 and TRBJ1-1; D remains ambiguous. This CDR3 contains 15 residues. V lost 2 bases to trimming and J lost 4 bases, with 14 bases between them. Germline CDR1 MNHNS, CDR2 SASEGT. CDR3 sequence (DNA): TGTGCCAGCAGTGAAATTCGGCCCTTTGCCACTGAAGCTTTCTTT. It codes for CASSEIRPFATEAFF.

This clone was recorded only once. The chain uses TRBV6-5 and TRBJ2-7; D is possibly TRBD1 or TRBD2 (6 bases each). The germline V gene has CDR1 MNHEY and CDR2 SVGAGI. Trimming removed 0 bases from V and 5 bases from J, with 17 bases in between. This CDR3 has 16 amino acids. CDR3: CASSYSRDTGTNEQYF. The CDR3 DNA reads TGTGCCAGCAGTTACTCGCGGGACACCGGGACCAACGAGCAGTACTTC.